This TCR beta chain emerged from a study of control samples from healthy donors and cancer patients. Germline CDR1 and CDR2: LGHDT and YNNKEL (reference sequence). V was pared by 4 bases and J by 0 bases, with 12 bases between. CDR3 size: 15 residues. The assay was immunoSEQ multiplex PCR, and TCRdb's table has in-frame clones only and misses some. The data contain fewer than 200,000 clones, 90% to 95% of them seen just once; the ten biggest clones take up roughly 4.3%. V and J are TRBV3-1 (or the pseudogene TRBV3-2) and TRBJ1-1; D is perhaps TRBD1 (5 bases). This clonotype was sampled from a woman aged 60-70 years in good health. Specimen: blood. Here the CDR3 DNA reads TGTGCCAGCAGCCGCCAGGGAACCATGAACACTGAAGCTTTCTTT. It translates to CASSRQGTMNTEAFF.